This T cell receptor beta chain is from a study of beta chain features in type 1 diabetes. Every sorted population was more than 95% pure. Since all of the isolated RNA was reverse transcribed, expressed TCRB transcripts were what got sequenced. This table comes from immunoSEQ multiplex PCR, and its TCRdb copy is limited to in-frame clones, with some not included. The sample gives around 600,000 clones, over 10% of which show up once; more than 0.095% is in the top ten. There are a few counts of this clone. Its antigen is still unknown. The study, taken as a whole, reports: In patients and controls equally, PCR might favor templates that are shorter. In all four CD4+ subsets, TCRB CDR3 length was significantly, moderately reduced in type 1 diabetes. High-TCR-expressing cells could be over-represented by cDNA sequencing.

V was shortened by 2 bases and J by 6 bases, with 18 bases between the two germline ends. There are 15 residues in the CDR3. Germline lookup yields CDR1 SGHRS and CDR2 YFSETQ. The receptor's source is a young man with type 1 diabetes. The specimen sequenced was naive CD4+ T cells from blood. This sequence joins TRBV5-1 and TRBJ2-7, with D perhaps matching TRBD1 (6 bases). This chain's CDR3 is CASSFRGQGVGEQYF. The CDR3 bases are TGCGCCAGCAGCTTTAGGGGACAAGGCGTCGGCGAGCAGTACTTC.